A selection of T cell receptor beta chains follows, all from one sample in a study of T cells in Graves' hyperthyroidism and ophthalmopathy. TCRdb redid the calling of the multiplex PCR reads with MiXCR, one entry per CDR3 protein. The table includes hundreds of thousands of distinct CDR3 sequences, about 15% detected once. What was sequenced was blood. The receptors come from a young woman with Graves' hyperthyroidism. Both conserved end residues are part of each CDR3. Each record gives: J gene, V gene, CDR3 protein.

j_call: TRBJ1-2; v_call: TRBV28; cdr3_aa: CASSFGLARAHGYTF
j_call: TRBJ1-1; v_call: TRBV3-1; cdr3_aa: CASSPDGGYTEAFF
j_call: TRBJ1-2; v_call: TRBV29-1; cdr3_aa: CSVASGQGWDYGYTF
j_call: TRBJ2-2; v_call: TRBV24-1; cdr3_aa: CATSDLRGSSGNTGELFF
j_call: TRBJ2-7; v_call: TRBV24-1; cdr3_aa: CATSKAGWYEQYF
j_call: TRBJ1-2; v_call: TRBV7-2; cdr3_aa: CASSLAHRESNYGYTF
j_call: TRBJ1-1; v_call: TRBV7-2; cdr3_aa: CASSFSSTLNTEAFF
j_call: TRBJ2-3; v_call: TRBV6-2/TRBV6-3; cdr3_aa: CASSYRAGGPTDTQYF
j_call: TRBJ2-6; v_call: TRBV13; cdr3_aa: CASSLARGANVLTF
j_call: TRBJ2-1; v_call: TRBV3-1; cdr3_aa: CASSQDLTSGTHNEQFF
j_call: TRBJ2-7; v_call: TRBV6-1; cdr3_aa: CASKASGMVEQYF
j_call: TRBJ1-2; v_call: TRBV7-9; cdr3_aa: CASSSQVGRGYGYTF
j_call: TRBJ2-7; v_call: TRBV11-2; cdr3_aa: CASSPRGGYREQYF
j_call: TRBJ1-1; v_call: TRBV20-1; cdr3_aa: CSAAYTEAFF
j_call: TRBJ2-5; v_call: TRBV5-1; cdr3_aa: CASSFGNRQETQYF
j_call: TRBJ1-3; v_call: TRBV6-2/TRBV6-3; cdr3_aa: CASSNHGTPSGNTIYF
j_call: TRBJ2-3; v_call: TRBV11-2; cdr3_aa: CASSHVTQYF
j_call: TRBJ2-5; v_call: TRBV28; cdr3_aa: CAGSPNPGGGETQYF
j_call: TRBJ2-2; v_call: TRBV7-8; cdr3_aa: CASSVNGGGAGELFF
j_call: TRBJ1-1; v_call: TRBV3-1; cdr3_aa: CASSRTGAEAFF
j_call: TRBJ1-6; v_call: TRBV2; cdr3_aa: CASSEALGQGSSPLHF
j_call: TRBJ2-5; v_call: TRBV5-6; cdr3_aa: CASARWGDETQYF
j_call: TRBJ2-7; v_call: TRBV6-1; cdr3_aa: CASIKGTSGSSSWAYEQYF
j_call: TRBJ1-2; v_call: TRBV6-1; cdr3_aa: CASRDWTETHYGYTF
j_call: TRBJ1-1; v_call: TRBV3-1; cdr3_aa: CASGNSLNTEAFF
j_call: TRBJ1-5; v_call: TRBV7-2; cdr3_aa: CASSLATGRLNQPQHF
j_call: TRBJ2-7; v_call: TRBV18; cdr3_aa: CASSPYPGTSGSYEQYF
j_call: TRBJ1-2; v_call: TRBV3-1; cdr3_aa: CASSDTGYYGYTF
j_call: TRBJ1-5; v_call: TRBV6-1; cdr3_aa: CASSRITGAGQPQHF
j_call: TRBJ2-1; v_call: TRBV6-1; cdr3_aa: CASSSRGRLNEQFF
j_call: TRBJ1-6; v_call: TRBV3-1; cdr3_aa: CASSQVQTFGSSPLHF
j_call: TRBJ2-7; v_call: TRBV7-9; cdr3_aa: CASSSSSGQSSYEQYF
j_call: TRBJ2-1; v_call: TRBV7-2; cdr3_aa: CASSLAWGQGNEQFF
j_call: TRBJ2-2; v_call: TRBV6-1; cdr3_aa: CASSEGIAGALNTGELFF
j_call: TRBJ2-5; v_call: TRBV3-1; cdr3_aa: CASSHGLAEETQYF
j_call: TRBJ2-7; v_call: TRBV20-1; cdr3_aa: CSARGTSGTYEQYF
j_call: TRBJ1-2; v_call: TRBV24-1; cdr3_aa: CATSKEGQSYGYTF
j_call: TRBJ1-2; v_call: TRBV28; cdr3_aa: CASSEGQLFYGYTF
j_call: TRBJ2-2; v_call: TRBV6-2/TRBV6-3; cdr3_aa: CASRVSQGAGELFF
j_call: TRBJ2-3; v_call: TRBV5-1; cdr3_aa: CASMGRSHTDTQYF